Only a few counts were recorded for the clone carrying this T cell receptor beta chain. The data were obtained in a study of blood T cells in healthy people across ages. The CDR3 length is 15 residues. Trimming cost V 2 bases and J 5 bases, with 15 bases left between them. Germline lookup yields CDR1 SNHLY and CDR2 FYNNEI. Each sample yielded at least 7 million isolated PBMCs. A second PCR, run for about 6 to 11 cycles, used a sample-barcoded 5' primer plus a J-beta primer mix. A single record per CDR3 protein comes from TCRdb applying MiXCR to the 5' RACE reads. The sample has 650,000 to 800,000 distinct CDR3 sequences, about 42% seen once.

The V call is TRBV2, the J call TRBJ2-5, with a tentative D call TRBD1 (6 bases). This sequence was found in a man aged 60-69 years in good health. The sequencing input was blood. The CDR3 reads CASSEKDSRAETQYF. CDR3 bases: TGTGCCAGCAGTGAAAAGGACAGCCGGGCGGAGACCCAGTACTTC.